One and the same sample provided the 14 T cell receptor beta chains below, sequenced in a study of shared clonotypes between healthy human individuals. The table came from immunoSEQ multiplex PCR; TCRdb's copy has only in-frame clones and leaves some out. Of over a million clones in the sample, approximately 97% were seen once. Sequencing input: naive CD4+ T cells sorted from blood. Subset noted: CD45RA+ positively selected. Receptor source: a man aged 25-45 years in good health.

The chain is built from TRBV19 and TRBJ2-7; D possibly corresponds to TRBD2 (7 bases). Trimming took off 4 bases at V and 3 bases at J, with 19 bases between the two ends. The CDR3 contains 16 residues. CDR1 LNHDA and CDR2 SQIVND come from the germline V gene (reference sequence). The CDR3 region has the DNA TGTGCCAGTAGTACGAGTCTAGGGGGGGGCGTCTACGAGCAGTACTTC. Translation: CASSTSLGGGVYEQYF.

On this clone itself: The same CDR3 also results from other DNA sequences found in this sample. The rearrangement links TRBV27 to TRBJ2-7, with a tentative D call TRBD1 (5 bases). V was cut by 2 bases and J by 3 bases, with 5 bases left in between. This CDR3 spans 12 amino acids. Germline lookup yields CDR1 MNHEY and CDR2 SMNVEV (reference sequence). The CDR3 region has the DNA TGTGCCAGCAGTTTAAGGGGCTACGAGCAGTACTTC. It codes for CASSLRGYEQYF.

The chain joins TRBV5-4 to TRBJ2-7; the match to TRBD1 covers 11 bases. In germline, CDR1 is SGHNT, CDR2 YYREEE (reference sequence). The CDR3 is made up of 15 amino acids. J lost 3 bases, V lost 3 bases, and 5 bases had no gene match. CDR3 DNA sequence: TGTGCCAGCAGCTACCCCGGGACAGGGGGCTACGAGCAGTACTTC. This sequence encodes CASSYPGTGGYEQYF.

The chain employs TRBV20-1 and TRBJ1-5; no firm D call. Deletions cut 3 bases from V and 11 bases from J, with 11 bases between. CDR3 size: 11 residues. Germline loops: CDR1 DFQATT, CDR2 SNEGSKA (reference sequence). The CDR3 DNA follows: TGCAGTGCTAGTATAGAATGGTCCCAGCATTTT. Protein product: CSASIEWSQHF.

In regard to this clone: The same CDR3 arises from other DNA sequences in this sample as well. The chain links TRBV28 to TRBJ2-7; D unclear. CDR1 is MDHEN and CDR2 is SYDVKM in the germline V gene. The CDR3 loop spans 13 amino acids. Trimming pared 3 bases from V and 2 bases from J, leaving 8 bases between. CDR3 sequence (DNA): TGTGCCAGCAGTTTCCCGGGTACCTACGAGCAGTACTTC. This translates into CASSFPGTYEQYF.

V usage is TRBV14 and J usage is TRBJ2-1, with TRBD2 matching over 12 bases. Looked up from germline, CDR1 is SGHDN and CDR2 is FVKESK. The CDR3 contains 17 residues. Trimming removed 1 base from V and 7 bases from J; junction bases left unmatched: 8. This CDR3 is CASSQVASGRVANEQFF. CDR3 in DNA: TGTGCCAGCAGCCAAGTTGCTAGCGGGAGGGTAGCGAATGAGCAGTTCTTC.

This clone occurred once. This chain uses TRBV6-5 with TRBJ2-7; no clear D. Germline CDR1 is MNHEY and CDR2 is SVGAGI. V was pared by 6 bases and J by 4 bases, with 19 bases between. CDR3 length: 15 amino acids. For the CDR3, the DNA is TGTGCCAGCAGCTCCCAAGGGCTCCCGTTATACGAGCAGTACTTC. Amino acid sequence: CASSSQGLPLYEQYF.

This clone appeared a single time. This sequence joins TRBV6-6 and TRBJ1-5, with D hard to call. Looked up from germline, CDR1 is MNHNY and CDR2 is SVGAGI (reference sequence). Trimming took 10 bases from V and 7 from J, leaving 5 bases between them. The CDR3 spans 9 residues. The CDR3 nucleotides are TGTGCCACTGGCCAGCCCCAGCATTTT. Its protein product is CATGQPQHF.

The chain links TRBV11-2 to TRBJ2-7, with 10 bases matching TRBD2. The CDR3 runs to 15 residues. Germline assignment: CDR1 SGHAT and CDR2 FQNNGV. The J segment lost 2 bases and the V segment lost 5 bases, leaving 6 bases of the junction unmatched. The CDR3 nucleotides are TGTGCCAGCAGCGCAACTAGCGGGAACCCCTACGAGCAGTACTTC. It specifies CASSATSGNPYEQYF.

The V and J genes are TRBV27 and TRBJ1-1; D unresolved. The CDR3 is 15 residues long. The V and J ends lost 6 bases and 4 bases respectively, with 18 bases between them. CDR1 MNHEY and CDR2 SMNVEV come from the germline V gene (reference sequence). The DNA for the CDR3 is TGTGCCAGCAGCCCCCAACCAAGATGGAGCACTGAAGCTTTCTTT. Translated: CASSPQPRWSTEAFF.

CDR3 in DNA: TGTGCCAGCAGCCTGAGGGGCCACCCGACGTCGCCCCAGCATTTT. Translating it yields CASSLRGHPTSPQHF. The chain links TRBV11-2 to TRBJ1-5; tentative D call: TRBD1 (5 bases). The CDR3 totals 15 residues. Germline V CDR1 and CDR2: SGHAT, FQNNGV. V shed 5 bases and J shed 9 bases, with 20 bases lying between them.

The V and J genes are TRBV5-1 and TRBJ1-4; the D gene is possibly TRBD1 (5 bases). The length of the CDR3 is 16 residues. V gave up 0 bases and J gave up 7 bases, with 16 bases separating them. The germline V gene encodes CDR1 SGHRS and CDR2 YFSETQ. CDR3 in DNA: TGCGCCAGCAGCTTGGGAGGTCCGGGCGGGGGTGAAAAACTGTTTTTT. Translation: CASSLGGPGGGEKLFF.

This chain joins TRBV5-1 and TRBJ2-5, with unresolved D. CDR1 and CDR2 (germline): SGHRS, YFSETQ. Trimming cost V 1 base and J 0 bases, with 7 bases left between them. The CDR3 extends over 14 amino acids. In DNA form, the CDR3 reads TGCGCCAGCAGCTTGTACGTTAACCAAGAGACCCAGTACTTC. Translation: CASSLYVNQETQYF. Full variable domain (missing parts from reference TRBV5-1 and TRBJ2-5): KAGVTQTPRYLIKTRGQQVTLSCSPISGHRSVSWYQQTPGQGLQFLFEYFSETQRNKGNFPGRFSGRQFSNSRSEMNVSTLELGDSALYLCASSLYVNQETQYFGPGTRLLVL.

The CDR3 reads CASSSRTSGKVEQYF. The CDR3 region has the DNA TGCGCCAGCAGTAGTCGGACTAGCGGGAAAGTCGAGCAGTACTTC. The rearrangement uses TRBV5-1 and TRBJ2-7; 12 bases map to TRBD2. V shed 5 bases and J 6 bases; nucleotides not matched to a gene: 9. Germline lookup yields CDR1 SGHRS and CDR2 YFSETQ. This CDR3 has 15 residues.